This T cell receptor beta chain was recorded in a study of monozygotic twins with inflammatory bowel disease. Study-wide results and caveats: IBD patients exhibited fewer clonotypes shared with other individuals than healthy twins, particularly with disease activity. Discordant twins showed the same repertoire similarity as concordant twins, possibly from limited power.

CDR3 length: 13 residues. Germline values: CDR1 KGHSH, CDR2 LQKENI. Researchers generated cDNA in eight separate reactions per sample. The authors ran two nested PCRs of around 15 and 9 cycles on TCRalpha and TCRbeta cDNA. TCRdb re-called the 5' RACE reads, yielding one record per CDR3 amino acid sequence without DNA. This sample's table has about 99,000 distinct CDR3 sequences. With regard to this clonotype: Its antigen is not identified.

The source material was blood. This TCR was sampled from a human donor with ulcerative colitis or Crohn's disease, or a healthy co-twin of an affected twin (not recorded which). V usage is TRBV18 and J usage is TRBJ2-7; there is no DNA to check the TCRdb D call of TRBD2. CDR3 sequence reads: CASSSGLGLEQYF.